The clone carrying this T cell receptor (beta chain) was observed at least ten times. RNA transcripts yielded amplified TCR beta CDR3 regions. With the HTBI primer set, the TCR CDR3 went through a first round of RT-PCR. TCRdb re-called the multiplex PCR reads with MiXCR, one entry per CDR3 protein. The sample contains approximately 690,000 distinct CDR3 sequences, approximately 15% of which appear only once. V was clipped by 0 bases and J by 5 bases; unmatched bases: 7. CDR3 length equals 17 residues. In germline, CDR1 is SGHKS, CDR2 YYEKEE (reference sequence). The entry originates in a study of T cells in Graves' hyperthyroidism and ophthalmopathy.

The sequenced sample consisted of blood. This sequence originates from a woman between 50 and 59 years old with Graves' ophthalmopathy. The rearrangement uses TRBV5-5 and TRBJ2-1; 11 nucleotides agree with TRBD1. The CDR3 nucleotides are TGTGCCAGCAGCTTGGTGTTTGGGACAGGGGGTAACAATGAGCAGTTCTTC. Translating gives CASSLVFGTGGNNEQFF.